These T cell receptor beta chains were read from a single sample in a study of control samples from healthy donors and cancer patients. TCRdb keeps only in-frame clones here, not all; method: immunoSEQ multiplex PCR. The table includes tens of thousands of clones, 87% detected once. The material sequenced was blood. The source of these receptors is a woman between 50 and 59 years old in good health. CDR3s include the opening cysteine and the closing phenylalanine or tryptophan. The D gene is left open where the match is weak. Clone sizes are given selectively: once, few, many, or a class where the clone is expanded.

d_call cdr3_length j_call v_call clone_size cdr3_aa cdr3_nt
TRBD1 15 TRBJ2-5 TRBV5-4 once CASRTNRGRGETQYF TGTGCCAGCAGGACAAACAGGGGAAGGGGAGAGACCCAGTACTTC
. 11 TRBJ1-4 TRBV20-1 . CSVRLGEKLFF TGCAGTGTCCGGCTGGGTGAAAAACTGTTTTTT
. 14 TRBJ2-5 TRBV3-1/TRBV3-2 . CASSQDATMRTQYF TGTGCCAGCAGCCAAGACGCCACTATGCGGACCCAGTACTTC
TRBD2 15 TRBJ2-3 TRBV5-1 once CASSLVGLAADTQYF TGCGCCAGCAGCTTGGTGGGACTAGCCGCAGATACGCAGTATTTT
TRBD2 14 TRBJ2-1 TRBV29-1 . CSVGTSGRWNEQFF TGCAGCGTCGGGACTAGCGGGAGGTGGAATGAGCAGTTCTTC
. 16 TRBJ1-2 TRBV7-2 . CASSTRGRGANYGYTF TGTGCCAGCAGCACCCGAGGGAGGGGCGCCAACTATGGCTACACCTTC
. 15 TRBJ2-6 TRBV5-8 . CASSSRGTGANVLTF TGTGCCAGCAGCTCCAGGGGAACTGGGGCCAACGTCCTGACTTTC
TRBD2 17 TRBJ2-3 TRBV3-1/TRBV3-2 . CASSQSLGGRSTDTQYF TGTGCCAGCAGCCAGTCTCTGGGCGGGAGGAGCACAGATACGCAGTATTTT
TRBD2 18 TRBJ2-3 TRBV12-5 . CASGLRSWTSGPTDTQYF TGTGCTAGTGGTTTGCGCTCCTGGACTAGCGGACCCACAGATACGCAGTATTTT
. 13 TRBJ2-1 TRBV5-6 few CASRQPPGNEQFF TGTGCCAGCAGGCAACCCCCGGGAAATGAGCAGTTCTTC
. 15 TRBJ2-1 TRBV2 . CASSSAGFTYNEQFF TGTGCCAGCAGCTCAGCAGGGTTCACCTACAATGAGCAGTTCTTC
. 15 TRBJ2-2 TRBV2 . CASSPREVELGELFF TGTGCCAGCAGTCCCAGGGAAGTGGAACTCGGGGAGCTGTTTTTT
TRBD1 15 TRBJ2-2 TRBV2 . CASSMTGEDTGELFF TGTGCCAGCAGTATGACAGGGGAGGACACCGGGGAGCTGTTTTTT
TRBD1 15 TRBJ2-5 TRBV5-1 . CASSSGQPHEETQYF TGCGCCAGCAGCTCGGGACAGCCTCATGAAGAGACCCAGTACTTC
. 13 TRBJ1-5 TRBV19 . CASSIRDNQPQHF TGTGCCAGTAGTATCAGGGATAATCAGCCCCAGCATTTT
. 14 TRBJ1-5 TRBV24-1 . CATSVTGPNQPQHF TGTGCCACCAGTGTGACAGGACCTAATCAGCCCCAGCATTTT
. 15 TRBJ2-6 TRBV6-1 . CASSSRGAGANVLTF TGTGCCAGCAGTTCGAGGGGTGCTGGGGCCAACGTCCTGACTTTC
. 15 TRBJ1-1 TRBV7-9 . CASSLIRGRNTEAFF TGTGCCAGCAGCTTAATAAGGGGAAGGAACACTGAAGCTTTCTTT
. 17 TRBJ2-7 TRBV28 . CASSLTAGLRVPYEQYF TGTGCCAGCAGTTTGACAGCAGGCCTGAGGGTACCATACGAGCAGTACTTC
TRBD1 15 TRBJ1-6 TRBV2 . CASSERTGRNSPLHF TGTGCCAGCAGTGAGCGGACAGGGAGGAATTCACCCCTCCACTTT
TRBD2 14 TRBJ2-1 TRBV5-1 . CASSAAGGYNEQFF TGCGCCAGCAGCGCAGCGGGAGGGTACAATGAGCAGTTCTTC
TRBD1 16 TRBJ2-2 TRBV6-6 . CASSPGQGYDTGELFF TGTGCCAGCAGTCCAGGACAGGGGTATGACACCGGGGAGCTGTTTTTT
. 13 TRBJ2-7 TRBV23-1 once CASSQSVPYEQYF TGCGCCAGCAGTCAATCAGTTCCCTACGAGCAGTACTTC
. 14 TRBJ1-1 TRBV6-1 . CASSEQVSDTEAFF TGTGCCAGCAGTGAACAGGTTTCGGACACTGAAGCTTTCTTT